One and the same sample provided the 4 T cell receptor beta chains below, sequenced in a study of blood T cell repertoires in COVID-19. Clones were read by immunoSEQ multiplex PCR, and TCRdb kept only the in-frame ones, dropping some. The sample gives fewer than 200,000 clones, less than 85% of which show up once; 6.5% to 8.5% is in the top ten. Sample: peripheral blood. These receptors were taken from a human donor in a cohort sampled during active COVID-19.

The chain is built from TRBV5-1 and TRBJ1-2; D gene uncertain. The CDR3 has 13 amino acids. V lost 4 bases, J lost 13 bases, and 20 bases lay in between. Per the germline V gene, CDR1 is SGHRS and CDR2 is YFSETQ. The CDR3 DNA reads as TGCGCCAGCAGCCGGTGGGTTGGGGAGGCGCTCACCTTC. Encoded protein: CASSRWVGEALTF.

The chain has TRBV4-2 and TRBJ2-7, with 10 bases lining up with TRBD1. The V gene end was trimmed by 2 bases and the J gene end by 5 bases; junction bases not matched to a gene: 6. The V gene's germline CDR1 is LGHNA and CDR2 YNFKEQ. The CDR3 covers 15 residues. The DNA for the CDR3 is TGTGCCAGCAGCCAACCGGGACAGGGGAGCCACGAGCAGTACTTC. Translation: CASSQPGQGSHEQYF.

The chain joins TRBV5-4 to TRBJ2-1; no reliable D call. CDR1 is SGHNT, CDR2 YYREEE, per germline (reference sequence). The CDR3 contains 14 residues. Trimming took off 0 bases at V and 0 bases at J, with 4 bases between the two ends. Written as DNA, the CDR3 is TGTGCCAGCAGCTTGGGACACTCCTACAATGAGCAGTTCTTC. Encoded protein: CASSLGHSYNEQFF.

This clone was counted ten times or more. This chain links TRBV29-1 with TRBJ2-7, with 12 bases identical to TRBD2. Trimming at V came to 1 base and at J to 2 bases, leaving 6 bases not matched to a gene. Germline V lookup: CDR1 SQVTM, CDR2 ANQGSEA. The length of the CDR3 is 16 residues. CDR3 sequence (DNA): TGCAGCGTTGAAGGGGCGACTAGCGGGGGAACCTACGAGCAGTACTTC. Translated, it gives CSVEGATSGGTYEQYF.